This T cell receptor (beta chain) was recorded in a study of shared clonotypes between healthy human individuals. The material for each subset, its genomic DNA, was split evenly across several immunoSEQ plates. Assay: immunoSEQ multiplex PCR; the TCRdb copy retains only in-frame clones and omits some. Of roughly 600,000 clones listed, about 98% are singletons. Germline V gives CDR1 MNHEY, CDR2 SMNVEV (reference sequence). CDR3 length: 13 amino acids. Trimming took 8 bases from V and 2 from J, leaving 10 bases between them. Remarks on this clone: As yet, its antigen is unknown.

The study's findings and limits: The study sampled only blood, and tissue repertoires likely differ. Among donors, clonotype sharing was expected to be affected by sequencing depth. Richness estimates generally favored naive over memory subsets.

Terminally differentiated effector memory CD45RA+ cells were left out of the naive CD8 fraction, which was CD45RO-negative and positively selected for CCR7. This receptor was identified in a man aged 30 to 39 in good health. Material for sequencing was naive CD8+ T cells sorted from blood. This chain links TRBV27 with TRBJ2-1; D call uncertain. The CDR3 nucleotides are TGTGCCAGCCAGGTCGCTCCCTACAATGAGCAGTTCTTC. Translating gives CASQVAPYNEQFF.